Listed here are 7 T cell receptor beta chains from one sample, sequenced in a study of blood T cell repertoires in COVID-19. Clones were sequenced by immunoSEQ multiplex PCR, and TCRdb holds only the in-frame ones, with some missing. The sample lists about 190,000 clones, around 84% occurring once. Specimen: peripheral blood. The receptors stem from a young man with active or convalescent COVID-19.

The chain links TRBV7-9 to TRBJ2-7, with 9 bases identical to TRBD1. The CDR3 sequence is 13 residues long. V lost 5 bases, J lost 3 bases, and 2 bases stayed unmatched. Looked up from germline, CDR1 is SEHNR and CDR2 is FQNEAQ (reference sequence). CDR3 sequence: CASSRDRDYEQYV. CDR3 nucleotide sequence: TGTGCCAGCAGCCGGGACAGGGACTACGAGCAGTACGTC.

J is TRBJ1-1 and V is TRBV18, with 7 bases fitting TRBD1. CDR1 and CDR2 from the germline V gene are KGHSH and LQKENI. With V trimmed by 5 bases and J by 10 bases, 7 bases remained unmatched. CDR3 length: 12 residues. For the CDR3, the DNA is TGTGCCAGCTCATCGCTCCAGGGGGGAGCTTTCTTT. This codes for CASSSLQGGAFF.

The V call is TRBV6-2 or TRBV6-3, the J call TRBJ2-3, with 9 nucleotides matching TRBD2. Losses at the gene ends were 4 bases for V and 4 bases for J; bases not matched to a gene: 6. CDR1 and CDR2 from the germline V gene are MNHEY and SVGEGT. This CDR3 comprises 15 residues. As DNA, the CDR3 is TGTGCCAGCAGTTGGACTAGCGAAAGCGCAGATACGCAGTATTTT. Amino acids: CASSWTSESADTQYF.

The V gene is TRBV5-6, the J gene TRBJ1-5, with D possibly TRBD1 on 5 matching bases. Germline V gives CDR1 SGHDT, CDR2 YYEEEE. V dropped 5 bases and J dropped 5 bases, with 14 bases sitting between them. This CDR3 contains 14 residues. The CDR3 nucleotides are TGTGCCAGCAGTTTCAGGGCACAGGATCAGCCCCAGCATTTT. Translating it yields CASSFRAQDQPQHF.

The chain uses TRBV7-9 and TRBJ2-2; weak D call: TRBD2 (5 bases). The CDR3 is made up of 13 amino acids. V lost 5 bases and J 5 bases, leaving 9 bases between the germline ends. The V gene's germline CDR1 is SEHNR and CDR2 FQNEAQ (reference sequence). CDR3 in amino acids: CASSETGTGELFF. DNA for the CDR3: TGTGCCAGCAGCGAAACGGGAACCGGGGAGCTGTTTTTT.

V usage is TRBV19 and J usage is TRBJ2-3, with TRBD2 matching 11 bases. The CDR3 length is 18 residues. V shed 3 bases and J 0 bases; nucleotides not matched to a gene: 8. Germline V lookup: CDR1 LNHDA, CDR2 SQIVND (reference sequence). CDR3 bases: TGTGCCAGTAGTATTCCCCTAGCGGGAGGCTTAAGCACAGATACGCAGTATTTT. Translating it yields CASSIPLAGGLSTDTQYF.

The genes are TRBV11-2 and TRBJ2-3, with D possibly being TRBD1 (6 bases). CDR3 length equals 15 residues. Trimming pared 1 base from V and 3 bases from J, leaving 11 bases between. Germline V lookup: CDR1 SGHAT, CDR2 FQNNGV. The CDR3 reads CASSLGAGVTDTQYF. The CDR3, as DNA: TGTGCCAGCAGCTTAGGGGCAGGGGTGACAGATACGCAGTATTTT.